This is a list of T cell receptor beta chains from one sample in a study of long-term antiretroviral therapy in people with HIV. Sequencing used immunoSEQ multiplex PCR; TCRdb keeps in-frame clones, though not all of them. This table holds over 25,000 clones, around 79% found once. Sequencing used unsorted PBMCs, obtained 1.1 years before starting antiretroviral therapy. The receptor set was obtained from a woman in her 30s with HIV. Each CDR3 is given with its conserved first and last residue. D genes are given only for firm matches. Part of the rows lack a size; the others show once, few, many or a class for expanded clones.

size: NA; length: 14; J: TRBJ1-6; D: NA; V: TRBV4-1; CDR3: CASSQGRVFSPLHF; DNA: TGCGCCAGCAGCCAAGGTCGAGTGTTTTCACCCCTCCACTTT
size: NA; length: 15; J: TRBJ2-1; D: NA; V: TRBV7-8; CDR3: CASSLKSTGYNEQFF; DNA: TGTGCCAGCAGCCTCAAGTCCACCGGATACAATGAGCAGTTCTTC
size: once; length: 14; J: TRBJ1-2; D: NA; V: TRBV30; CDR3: CAFTPTGRNYGYTF; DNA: TGTGCCTTCACCCCTACAGGGAGGAACTATGGCTACACCTTC
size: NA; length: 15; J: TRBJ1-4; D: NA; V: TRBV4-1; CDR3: CASSRQVGDDEKLFF; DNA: TGCGCCAGCAGCCGACAAGTCGGGGACGATGAAAAACTGTTTTTT
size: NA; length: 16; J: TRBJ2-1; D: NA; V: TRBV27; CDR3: CASRDSRIPPYNEQFF; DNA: TGTGCCAGCAGGGACAGTAGGATACCCCCCTACAATGAGCAGTTCTTC
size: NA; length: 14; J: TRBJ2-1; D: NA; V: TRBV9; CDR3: CASSAGTENNEQFF; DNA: TGTGCCAGCAGCGCCGGGACGGAGAACAATGAGCAGTTCTTC
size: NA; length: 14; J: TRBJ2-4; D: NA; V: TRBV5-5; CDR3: CASSLDLSKNIQYF; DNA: TGTGCCAGCAGCTTGGATTTGTCCAAAAACATTCAGTACTTC
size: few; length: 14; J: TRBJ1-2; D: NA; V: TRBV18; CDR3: CASSLDYTNYGYTF; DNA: TGTGCCAGCTCACTGGATTATACTAACTATGGCTACACCTTC
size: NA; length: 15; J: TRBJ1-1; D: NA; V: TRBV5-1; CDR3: CASSFNPGQKGEAFF; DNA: TGCGCCAGCAGCTTTAATCCCGGACAGAAGGGCGAAGCTTTCTTT
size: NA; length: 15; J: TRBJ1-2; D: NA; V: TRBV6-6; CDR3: CASSPGAGSYYGYTF; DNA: TGTGCCAGCAGCCCCGGGGCAGGGAGTTACTATGGCTACACCTTC
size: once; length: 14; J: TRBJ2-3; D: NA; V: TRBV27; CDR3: CASSSLLGTDTQYF; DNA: TGTGCCAGCAGTTCCCTGCTAGGCACAGATACGCAGTATTTT
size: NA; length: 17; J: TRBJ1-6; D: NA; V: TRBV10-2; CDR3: CASSEWDGSSYNSPLHF; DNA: TGCGCCAGCAGTGAGTGGGATGGGAGCTCCTATAATTCACCCCTCCACTTT
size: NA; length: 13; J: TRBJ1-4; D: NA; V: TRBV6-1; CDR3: CASSVEGSEKLFF; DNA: TGTGCCAGCAGTGTCGAGGGGAGTGAAAAACTGTTTTTT
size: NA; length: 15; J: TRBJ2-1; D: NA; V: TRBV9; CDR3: CASSPTGAQHNEQFF; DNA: TGTGCCAGCAGCCCAACGGGGGCCCAACACAATGAGCAGTTCTTC
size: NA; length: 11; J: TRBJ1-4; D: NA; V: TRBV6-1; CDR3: CASRNNEKLFF; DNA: TGTGCCAGCAGGAATAATGAAAAACTGTTTTTT
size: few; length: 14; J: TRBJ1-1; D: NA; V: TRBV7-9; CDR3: CASRGRAGNTEAFF; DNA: TGTGCCAGCAGGGGCCGGGCTGGGAACACTGAAGCTTTCTTT
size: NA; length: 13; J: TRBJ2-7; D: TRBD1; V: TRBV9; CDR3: CASSRSGTGEQYF; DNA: TGTGCCAGCAGCCGTTCAGGGACAGGCGAGCAGTACTTC
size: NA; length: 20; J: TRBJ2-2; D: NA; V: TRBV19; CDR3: CASSIRAKGGAVSPPVELFF; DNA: TGTGCCAGTAGTATAAGGGCCAAGGGCGGGGCGGTCTCACCACCGGTGGAGCTGTTTTTT
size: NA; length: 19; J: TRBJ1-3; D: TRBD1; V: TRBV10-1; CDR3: CASSETPGKDRESGNTIYF; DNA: TGCGCCAGCAGTGAGACACCCGGAAAGGACAGGGAATCTGGAAACACCATATATTTT
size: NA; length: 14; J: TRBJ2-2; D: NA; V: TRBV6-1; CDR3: CASSDRGNTGELFF; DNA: TGTGCCAGCAGTGACCGCGGGAATACCGGGGAGCTGTTTTTT